Detailed here is one TCR beta chain. Its target is unknown. The sample is drawn from a study of cytomegalovirus exposure and HLA in healthy donors. Background on the study: A later analysis reported the same platform for the roughly 110 validation repertoires and the 650 to 750 first-cohort repertoires. Notes on the study in general: Rarity held for most TCR sequences, but there were some public TCRs that occurred in many donors. Subsequent analysis of the 95 to 150 validation repertoires found a tendency for first-cohort TCR clusters to co-occur. Reportedly, diagnosis of cytomegalovirus status by the classifier showed high specificity and sensitivity.

Using immunoSEQ multiplex PCR, the repertoire was profiled, and TCRdb retains in-frame clones only, with some absent. The sample includes a few hundred thousand clones, 85% to 90% of them seen just once. This CDR3 contains 12 residues. Trimming took off 1 base at V and 7 bases at J, with 7 bases between the two ends. Germline V gene data show CDR1 as SEHNR and CDR2 as FQNEAQ (reference sequence). Input material: PBMCs. The chain uses TRBV7-9 and TRBJ1-1; no firm D call. This TCR derives from a woman in her late teens or twenties in good health and CMV-seronegative. The DNA for the CDR3 is TGTGCCAGCAGCTTAGTTTCCCTTGAAGCTTTCTTT. It translates to CASSLVSLEAFF. The complete variable domain, with remaining parts taken from reference TRBV7-9 and TRBJ1-1, reads DTGVSQNPRHKITKRGQNVTFRCDPISEHNRLYWYRQTLGQGPEFLTYFQNEAQLEKSRLLSDRFSAERPKGSFSTLEIQRTEQGDSAMYLCASSLVSLEAFFGQGTRLTVV.